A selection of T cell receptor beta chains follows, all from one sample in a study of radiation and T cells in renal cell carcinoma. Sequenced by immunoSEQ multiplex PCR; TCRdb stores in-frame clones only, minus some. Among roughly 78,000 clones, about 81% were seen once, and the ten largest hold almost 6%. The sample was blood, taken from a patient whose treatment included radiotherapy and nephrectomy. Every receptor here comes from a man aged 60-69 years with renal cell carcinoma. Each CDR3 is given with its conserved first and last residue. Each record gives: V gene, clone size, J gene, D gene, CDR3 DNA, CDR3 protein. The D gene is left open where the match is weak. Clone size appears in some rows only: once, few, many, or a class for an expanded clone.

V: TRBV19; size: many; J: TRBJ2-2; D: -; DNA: TGTGCCAGTAGTATATACGGGATTAACACCGGGGAGCTGTTTTTT; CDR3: CASSIYGINTGELFF
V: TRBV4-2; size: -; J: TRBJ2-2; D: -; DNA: TGTGCCAGCAGTTCCGGGCCCGTATTAGGGGAGCTGTTTTTT; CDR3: CASSSGPVLGELFF
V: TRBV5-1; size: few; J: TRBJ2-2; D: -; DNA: TGCGCCAGCAGTCGGCGCACCGGGGAGCTGTTTTTT; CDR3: CASSRRTGELFF
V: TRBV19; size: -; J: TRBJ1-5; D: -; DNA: TGTGCCAGTAGTATCAACCCGCCGTATAGCAATCAGCCCCAGCATTTT; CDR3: CASSINPPYSNQPQHF
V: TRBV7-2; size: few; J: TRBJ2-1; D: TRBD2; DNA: TGTGCCAGCAGCTTAGAGGGGAGGGCCTACAATGAGCAGTTCTTC; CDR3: CASSLEGRAYNEQFF
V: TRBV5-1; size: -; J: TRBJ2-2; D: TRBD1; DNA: TGCGCCAGCAGCTTAAGGACAGGGGATACCGGGGAGCTGTTTTTT; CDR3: CASSLRTGDTGELFF
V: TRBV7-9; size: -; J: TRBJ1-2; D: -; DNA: TGTGCCAGCAGCACAAGCTTGACAGCTAACTATGGCTACACCTTC; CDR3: CASSTSLTANYGYTF
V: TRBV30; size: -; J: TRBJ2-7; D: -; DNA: TGTGCCTGTCGAACCGGGACCCGTTGGAACGAGCAGTACTTC; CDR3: CACRTGTRWNEQYF
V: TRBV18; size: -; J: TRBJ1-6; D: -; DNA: TGTGCCAGCTCAGAGGGGGTCGGAAATTCACCCCTCCACTTT; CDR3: CASSEGVGNSPLHF
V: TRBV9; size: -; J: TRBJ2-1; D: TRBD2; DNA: TGTGCCAGCAGCGATGACGGGACTAGTAACAATGAGCAGTTCTTC; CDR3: CASSDDGTSNNEQFF
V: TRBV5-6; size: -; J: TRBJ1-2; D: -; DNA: TGTGCCAGCAGCTTGAGACATTTAATCAACTATGGCTACACCTTC; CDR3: CASSLRHLINYGYTF
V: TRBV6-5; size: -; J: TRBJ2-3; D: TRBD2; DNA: TGTGCCAGCAGGGTCCGTAGCGGGAGTACATCGACGCAGTATTTT; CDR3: CASRVRSGSTSTQYF
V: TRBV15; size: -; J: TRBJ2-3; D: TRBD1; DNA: TGTGCCACCAGCCTTACAGGGGGCGGGACCACAGATACGCAGTATTTT; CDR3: CATSLTGGGTTDTQYF
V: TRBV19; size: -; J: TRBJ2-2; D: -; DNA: TGTGCCAGCGTCTCCAGGGCGACCAACACCGGGGAGCTGTTTTTT; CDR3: CASVSRATNTGELFF
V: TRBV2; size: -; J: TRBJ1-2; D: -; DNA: TGTGCCAGCACTATCACATCAAGGTCCGGTTATGGCTACACCTTC; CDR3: CASTITSRSGYGYTF
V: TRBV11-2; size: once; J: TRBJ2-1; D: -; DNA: TGTGCCAGCAGCCCTGTCTGGGAGGATGAGCAGTTCTTC; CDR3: CASSPVWEDEQFF
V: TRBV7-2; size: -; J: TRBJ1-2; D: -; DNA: TGTGCCAGCAGCCTCGACCCTGGGACCTATGGCTACACCTTC; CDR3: CASSLDPGTYGYTF
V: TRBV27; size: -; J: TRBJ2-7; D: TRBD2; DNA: TGTGCCAGCAGTTTAGGTCCCGGGACTAGCGGGATCGAGCAGTACTTC; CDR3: CASSLGPGTSGIEQYF
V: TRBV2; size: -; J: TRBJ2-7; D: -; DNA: TGTGCCAGCAGTGTCCGGGGCGGGATCACCTACGAGCAGTACTTC; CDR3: CASSVRGGITYEQYF